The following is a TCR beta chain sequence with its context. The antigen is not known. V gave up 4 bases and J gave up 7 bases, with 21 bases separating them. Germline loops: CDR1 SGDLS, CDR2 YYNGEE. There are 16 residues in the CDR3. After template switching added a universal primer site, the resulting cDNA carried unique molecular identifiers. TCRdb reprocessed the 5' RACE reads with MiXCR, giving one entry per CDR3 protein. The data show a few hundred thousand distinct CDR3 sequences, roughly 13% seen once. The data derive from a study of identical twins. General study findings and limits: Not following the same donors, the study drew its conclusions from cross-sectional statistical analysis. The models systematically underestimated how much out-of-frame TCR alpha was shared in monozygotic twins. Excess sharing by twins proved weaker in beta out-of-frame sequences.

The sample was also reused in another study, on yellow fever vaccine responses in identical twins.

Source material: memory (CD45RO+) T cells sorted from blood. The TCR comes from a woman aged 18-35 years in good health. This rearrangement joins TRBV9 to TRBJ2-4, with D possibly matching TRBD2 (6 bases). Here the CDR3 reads CASSPDPRGTGNIQYF. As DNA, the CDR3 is TGTGCCAGCAGCCCCGACCCTCGGGGGACGGGGAACATTCAGTACTTC.